A single T cell receptor (beta chain) is shown here with its context. Profiled with immunoSEQ multiplex PCR; TCRdb holds only in-frame clones, not every one. Of tens of thousands of clones in the sample, around 94% were seen once. This sample was taken from a study of T cell changes during pregnancy in multiple sclerosis. J gave up 10 bases and V 4 bases, and 27 bases lay outside the gene matches. Germline V CDR1 and CDR2: SGHDT, YYEEEE. CDR3 length: 19 residues. Sequencing used peripheral blood, obtained before pregnancy. The chain carries TRBV5-6 and TRBJ2-3; 7 nucleotides line up with TRBD1. The origin of this receptor is a female donor with multiple sclerosis, enrolled in a pregnancy study. CDR3 sequence reads: CASSPFRPIWDSLITSQYF. CDR3 nucleotides: TGTGCCAGCAGCCCCTTTAGGCCCATTTGGGACAGCCTAATTACCTCGCAGTATTTT.